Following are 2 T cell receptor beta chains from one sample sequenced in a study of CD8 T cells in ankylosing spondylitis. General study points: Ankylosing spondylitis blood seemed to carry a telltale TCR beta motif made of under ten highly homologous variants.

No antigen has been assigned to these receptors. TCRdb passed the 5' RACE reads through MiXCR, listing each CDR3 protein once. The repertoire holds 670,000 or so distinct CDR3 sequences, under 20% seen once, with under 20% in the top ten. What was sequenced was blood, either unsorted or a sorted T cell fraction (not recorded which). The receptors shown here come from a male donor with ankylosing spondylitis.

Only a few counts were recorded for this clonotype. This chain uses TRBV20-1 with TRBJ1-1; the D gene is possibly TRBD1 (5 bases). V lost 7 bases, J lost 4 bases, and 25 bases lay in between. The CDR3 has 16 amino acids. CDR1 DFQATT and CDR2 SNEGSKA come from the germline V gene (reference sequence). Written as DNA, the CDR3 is TGCAGTGTAGCGCGGGGAAGTTTATCGGGGGGCACTGAAGCTTTCTTT. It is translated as CSVARGSLSGGTEAFF.

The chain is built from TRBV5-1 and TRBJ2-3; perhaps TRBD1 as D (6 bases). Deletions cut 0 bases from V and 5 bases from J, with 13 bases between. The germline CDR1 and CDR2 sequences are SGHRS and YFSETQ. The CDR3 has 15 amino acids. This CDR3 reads CASSLDQGRGDTQYF. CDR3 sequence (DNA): TGCGCCAGCAGCTTGGACCAGGGGCGAGGAGATACGCAGTATTTT.